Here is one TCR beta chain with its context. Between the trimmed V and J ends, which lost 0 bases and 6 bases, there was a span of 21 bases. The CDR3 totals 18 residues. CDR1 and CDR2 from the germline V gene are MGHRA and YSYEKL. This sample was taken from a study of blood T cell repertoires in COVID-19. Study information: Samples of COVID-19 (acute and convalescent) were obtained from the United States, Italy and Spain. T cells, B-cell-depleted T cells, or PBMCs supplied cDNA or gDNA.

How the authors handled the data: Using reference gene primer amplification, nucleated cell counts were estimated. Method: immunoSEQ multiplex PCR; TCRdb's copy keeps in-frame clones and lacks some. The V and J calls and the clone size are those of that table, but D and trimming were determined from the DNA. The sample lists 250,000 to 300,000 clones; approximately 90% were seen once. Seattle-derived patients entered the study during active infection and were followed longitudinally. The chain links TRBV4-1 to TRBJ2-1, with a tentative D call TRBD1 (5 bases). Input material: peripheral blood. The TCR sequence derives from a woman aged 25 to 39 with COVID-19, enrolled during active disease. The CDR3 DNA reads TGCGCCAGCAGCCAAGATGGAAGCCGGACACTACCTTCCAATGAGCAGTTCTTC. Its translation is CASSQDGSRTLPSNEQFF.